A selection of T cell receptor beta chains follows, all from one sample in a study of resident and recirculating memory T cells in vitiligo. This table comes from immunoSEQ multiplex PCR, and its TCRdb copy is limited to in-frame clones, with some not included. The table lists tens of thousands of clones, about 91% of them singletons. Sequencing was done on a sample of blood. The receptors come from a male donor with vitiligo. The CDR3 runs from the conserved cysteine through the conserved F or W. Each record gives: J gene, clone size, V gene, D gene, CDR3 protein, CDR3 DNA. A D gene is named only where the DNA matches it firmly. Clone size is shown for a subset of rows, as once, few, many or a class of expanded clone.

TRBJ2-3	NA	TRBV7-9	NA	CASSLSPGLDTQYF	TGTGCCAGCAGCTTATCCCCAGGGCTTGATACGCAGTATTTT
TRBJ1-5	NA	TRBV19	NA	CASTVQNQPQHF	TGTGCCAGTACAGTACAGAATCAGCCCCAGCATTTT
TRBJ2-2	NA	TRBV9	NA	CASSVAGGELFF	TGTGCCAGCAGCGTAGCAGGGGGGGAGCTGTTTTTT
TRBJ2-1	NA	TRBV11-3	NA	CASSPGGGSSRDEQFF	TGTGCCAGCAGCCCCGGAGGGGGCTCATCCAGGGATGAGCAGTTCTTC
TRBJ1-2	NA	TRBV6-5	NA	CASSPIVRVDYGYTF	TGTGCCAGCAGTCCCATCGTGAGGGTGGACTATGGCTACACCTTC
TRBJ2-7	NA	TRBV5-1	NA	CASSLWTSGYEQYF	TGCGCCAGCAGCCTCTGGACCTCAGGGTACGAGCAGTACTTC
TRBJ2-4	NA	TRBV13	TRBD2	CASSREGGAKNIQYF	TGTGCCAGCAGTCGTGAGGGAGGGGCCAAAAACATTCAGTACTTC
TRBJ2-7	once	TRBV5-1	TRBD1	CASSLVGGGYEQYF	TGCGCCAGCAGCTTGGTAGGGGGCGGTTACGAGCAGTACTTC
TRBJ1-1	NA	TRBV7-3	NA	CASSYGANTEAFF	TGTGCCAGCAGCTACGGAGCGAACACTGAAGCTTTCTTT
TRBJ2-2	NA	TRBV2	TRBD1	CASSGDRGPKSNTGELFF	TGTGCCAGCAGTGGTGACAGGGGGCCAAAATCGAACACCGGGGAGCTGTTTTTT
TRBJ2-1	NA	TRBV13	TRBD2	CASSLTGLAGYNEQFF	TGTGCCAGCAGCTTAACGGGACTAGCGGGATACAATGAGCAGTTCTTC
TRBJ1-4	NA	TRBV5-4	TRBD1	CASSWRTGGVNEKLFF	TGTGCCAGCAGCTGGAGGACAGGGGGCGTGAATGAAAAACTGTTTTTT
TRBJ2-1	NA	TRBV9	NA	CASSPRAARGGGEQFF	TGTGCCAGCAGCCCCAGGGCAGCCCGAGGGGGGGGTGAGCAGTTCTTC
TRBJ1-1	NA	TRBV10-2	NA	CASSGAGVTEAFF	TGCGCCAGCAGTGGGGCAGGGGTGACTGAAGCTTTCTTT
TRBJ1-5	NA	TRBV6-4	NA	CASSDVRRGPQHF	TGTGCCAGCAGTGACGTAAGGAGGGGGCCCCAGCATTTT
TRBJ1-5	once	TRBV28	TRBD1	CASSSDRGPRNQPQHF	TGTGCCAGCAGTTCAGACAGGGGACCTCGTAATCAGCCCCAGCATTTT
TRBJ2-7	NA	TRBV28	TRBD1	CASSPTGGSYEQYF	TGTGCCAGCAGCCCCACAGGGGGCTCCTACGAGCAGTACTTC
TRBJ2-5	NA	TRBV9	TRBD2	CASSVGGLGLAGAETQYF	TGTGCCAGCAGCGTAGGAGGCCTCGGACTAGCGGGAGCAGAGACCCAGTACTTC
TRBJ2-5	NA	TRBV6-5	NA	CASSYLRDVDQYF	TGTGCCAGCAGTTACCTCCGGGATGTGGACCAGTACTTC
TRBJ2-7	NA	TRBV4-3	NA	CASSQEASSDEQYF	TGCGCCAGCAGCCAAGAGGCTAGCTCAGACGAGCAGTACTTC